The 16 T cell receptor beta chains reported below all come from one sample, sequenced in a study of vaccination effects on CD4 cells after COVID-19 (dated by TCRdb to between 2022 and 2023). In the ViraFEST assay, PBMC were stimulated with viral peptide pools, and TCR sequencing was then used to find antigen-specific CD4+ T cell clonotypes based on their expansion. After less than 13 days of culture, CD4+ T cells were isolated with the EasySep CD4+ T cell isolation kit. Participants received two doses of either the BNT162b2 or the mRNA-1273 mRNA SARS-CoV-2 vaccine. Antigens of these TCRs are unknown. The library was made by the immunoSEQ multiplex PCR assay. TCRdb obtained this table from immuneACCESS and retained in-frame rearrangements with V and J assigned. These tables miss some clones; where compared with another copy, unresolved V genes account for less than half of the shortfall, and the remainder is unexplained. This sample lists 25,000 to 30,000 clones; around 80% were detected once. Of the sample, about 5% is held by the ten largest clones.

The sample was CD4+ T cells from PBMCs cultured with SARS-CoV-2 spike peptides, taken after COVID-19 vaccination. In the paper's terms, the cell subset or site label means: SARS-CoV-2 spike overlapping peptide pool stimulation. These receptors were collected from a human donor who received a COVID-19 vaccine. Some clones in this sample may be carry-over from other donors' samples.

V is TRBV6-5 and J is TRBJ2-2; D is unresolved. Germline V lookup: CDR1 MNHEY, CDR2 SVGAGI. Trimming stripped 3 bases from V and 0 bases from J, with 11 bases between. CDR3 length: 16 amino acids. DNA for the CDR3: TGTGCCAGCAGTTATTTATCCCACACGAACACCGGGGAGCTGTTTTTT. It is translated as CASSYLSHTNTGELFF.

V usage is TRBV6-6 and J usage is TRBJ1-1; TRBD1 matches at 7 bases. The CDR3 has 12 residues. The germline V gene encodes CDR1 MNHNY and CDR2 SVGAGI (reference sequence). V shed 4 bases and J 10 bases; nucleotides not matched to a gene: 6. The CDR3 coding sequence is TGTGCCAGCAGTTCAGGGGGTAGGGGAGCTTTCTTT. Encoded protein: CASSSGGRGAFF.

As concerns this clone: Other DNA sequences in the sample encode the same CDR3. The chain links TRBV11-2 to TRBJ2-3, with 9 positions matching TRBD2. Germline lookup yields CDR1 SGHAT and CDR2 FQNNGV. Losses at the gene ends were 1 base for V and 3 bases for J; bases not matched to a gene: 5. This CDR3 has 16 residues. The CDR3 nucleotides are TGTGCCAGCAGCTTAGCGGGCGGGGGGGCAACAGATACGCAGTATTTT. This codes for CASSLAGGGATDTQYF.

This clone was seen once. The CDR3 DNA sequence: TGTGCCAGCAGTTACTCGAACCAGGAATATGGCTACACCTTC. This translates into CASSYSNQEYGYTF. The rearrangement joins TRBV6-6 to TRBJ1-2; D uncertain. Germline loops: CDR1 MNHNY, CDR2 SVGAGI (reference sequence). The CDR3 has 14 residues. Trimming took 0 bases from V and 5 from J, leaving 10 bases between them.

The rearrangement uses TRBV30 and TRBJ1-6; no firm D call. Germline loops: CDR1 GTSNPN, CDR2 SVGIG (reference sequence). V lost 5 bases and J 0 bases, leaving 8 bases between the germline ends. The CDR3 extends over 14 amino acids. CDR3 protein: CAWDLSSYNSPLHF. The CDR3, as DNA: TGTGCCTGGGACCTCAGCTCCTATAATTCACCCCTCCACTTT.

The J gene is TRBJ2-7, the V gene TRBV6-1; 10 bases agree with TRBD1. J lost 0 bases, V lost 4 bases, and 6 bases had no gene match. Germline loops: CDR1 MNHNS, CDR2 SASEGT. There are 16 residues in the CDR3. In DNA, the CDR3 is TGTGCCAGCAGTGCTCGGACAGGGGGTTTCTCCTACGAGCAGTACGTC. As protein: CASSARTGGFSYEQYV.

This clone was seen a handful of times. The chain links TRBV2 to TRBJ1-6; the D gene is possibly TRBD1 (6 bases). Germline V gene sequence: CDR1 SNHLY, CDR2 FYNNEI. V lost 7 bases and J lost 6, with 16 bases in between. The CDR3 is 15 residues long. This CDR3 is CASTGGRTSNSPLHF. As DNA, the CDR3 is TGTGCCAGCACCGGGGGCAGAACCTCTAATTCACCCCTCCACTTT.

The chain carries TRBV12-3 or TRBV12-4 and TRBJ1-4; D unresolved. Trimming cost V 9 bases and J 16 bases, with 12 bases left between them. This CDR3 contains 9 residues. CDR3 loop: CARFHDEFF. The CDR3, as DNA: TGTGCCAGATTTCACGATGAGTTTTTT.

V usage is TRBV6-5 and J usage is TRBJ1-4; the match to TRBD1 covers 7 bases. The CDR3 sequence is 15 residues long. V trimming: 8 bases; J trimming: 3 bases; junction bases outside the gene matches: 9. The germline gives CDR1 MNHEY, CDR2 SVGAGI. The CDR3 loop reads CASASATGSNEKLFF. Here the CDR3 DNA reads TGTGCCAGCGCTTCGGCGACAGGGTCTAATGAAAAACTGTTTTTT.

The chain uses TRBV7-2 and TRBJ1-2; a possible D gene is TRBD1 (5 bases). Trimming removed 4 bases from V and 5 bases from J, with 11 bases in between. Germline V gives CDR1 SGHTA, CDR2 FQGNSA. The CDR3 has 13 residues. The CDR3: CASSYPQGYGYTF. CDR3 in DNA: TGTGCCAGCAGCTACCCCCAGGGTTATGGCTACACCTTC. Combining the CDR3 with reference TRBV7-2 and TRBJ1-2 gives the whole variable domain GAGVSQSPSNKVTEKGKDVELRCDPISGHTALYWYRQSLGQGLEFLIYFQGNSAPDKSGLPSDRFSAERTGGSVSTLTIQRTQQEDSAVYLCASSYPQGYGYTFGSGTRLTVV.

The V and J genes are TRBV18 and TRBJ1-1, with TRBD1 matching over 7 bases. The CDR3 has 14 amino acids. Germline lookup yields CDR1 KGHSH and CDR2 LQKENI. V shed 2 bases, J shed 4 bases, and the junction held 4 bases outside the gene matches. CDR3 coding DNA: TGTGCCAGCTCACCAGTGGCAGGGGGCACTGAAGCTTTCTTT. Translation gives CASSPVAGGTEAFF.

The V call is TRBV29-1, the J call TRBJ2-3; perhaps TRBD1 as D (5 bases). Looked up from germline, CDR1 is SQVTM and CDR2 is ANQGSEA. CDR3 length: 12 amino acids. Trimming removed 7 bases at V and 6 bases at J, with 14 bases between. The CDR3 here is CSAAGSGDTQYF. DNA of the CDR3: TGCAGCGCGGCCGGGTCAGGGGATACGCAGTATTTT.

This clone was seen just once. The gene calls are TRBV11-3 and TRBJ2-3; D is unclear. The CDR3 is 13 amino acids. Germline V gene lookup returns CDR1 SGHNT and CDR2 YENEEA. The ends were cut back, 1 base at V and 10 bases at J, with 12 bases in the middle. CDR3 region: CASSLGRTYPQYF. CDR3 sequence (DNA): TGTGCCAGCAGCTTAGGGCGGACCTACCCGCAGTATTTT.

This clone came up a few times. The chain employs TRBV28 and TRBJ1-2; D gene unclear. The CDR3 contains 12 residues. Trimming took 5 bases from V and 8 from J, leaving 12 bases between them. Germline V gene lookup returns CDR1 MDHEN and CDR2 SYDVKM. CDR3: CASSGPLWGYTF. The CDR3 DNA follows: TGTGCCAGCAGTGGACCTCTCTGGGGCTACACCTTC.

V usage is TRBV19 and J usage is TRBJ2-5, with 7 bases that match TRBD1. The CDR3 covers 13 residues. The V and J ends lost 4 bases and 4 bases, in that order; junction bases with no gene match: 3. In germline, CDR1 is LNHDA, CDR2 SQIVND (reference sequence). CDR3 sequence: CASSRGQRETQYF. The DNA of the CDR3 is TGTGCCAGTAGTAGGGGACAGAGAGAGACCCAGTACTTC.

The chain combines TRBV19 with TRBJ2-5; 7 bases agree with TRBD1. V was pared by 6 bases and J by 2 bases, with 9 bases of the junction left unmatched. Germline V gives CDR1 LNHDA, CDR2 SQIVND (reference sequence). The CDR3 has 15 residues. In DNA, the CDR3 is TGTGCCAGTAGAATAACCGGGACAGCACAAGAGACCCAGTACTTC. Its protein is CASRITGTAQETQYF.